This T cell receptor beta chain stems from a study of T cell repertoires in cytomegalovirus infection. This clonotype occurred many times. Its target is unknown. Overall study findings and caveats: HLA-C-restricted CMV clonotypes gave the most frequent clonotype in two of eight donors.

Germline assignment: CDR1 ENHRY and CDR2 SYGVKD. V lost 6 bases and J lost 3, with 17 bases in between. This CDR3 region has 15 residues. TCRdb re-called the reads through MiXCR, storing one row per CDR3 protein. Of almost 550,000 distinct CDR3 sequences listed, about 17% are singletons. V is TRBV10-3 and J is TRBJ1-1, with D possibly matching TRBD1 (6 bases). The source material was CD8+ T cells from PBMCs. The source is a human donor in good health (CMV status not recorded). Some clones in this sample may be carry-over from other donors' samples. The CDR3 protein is CAIRTYREKDTEAFF. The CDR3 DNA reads TGTGCCATCAGGACATACAGGGAAAAGGACACTGAAGCTTTCTTT.